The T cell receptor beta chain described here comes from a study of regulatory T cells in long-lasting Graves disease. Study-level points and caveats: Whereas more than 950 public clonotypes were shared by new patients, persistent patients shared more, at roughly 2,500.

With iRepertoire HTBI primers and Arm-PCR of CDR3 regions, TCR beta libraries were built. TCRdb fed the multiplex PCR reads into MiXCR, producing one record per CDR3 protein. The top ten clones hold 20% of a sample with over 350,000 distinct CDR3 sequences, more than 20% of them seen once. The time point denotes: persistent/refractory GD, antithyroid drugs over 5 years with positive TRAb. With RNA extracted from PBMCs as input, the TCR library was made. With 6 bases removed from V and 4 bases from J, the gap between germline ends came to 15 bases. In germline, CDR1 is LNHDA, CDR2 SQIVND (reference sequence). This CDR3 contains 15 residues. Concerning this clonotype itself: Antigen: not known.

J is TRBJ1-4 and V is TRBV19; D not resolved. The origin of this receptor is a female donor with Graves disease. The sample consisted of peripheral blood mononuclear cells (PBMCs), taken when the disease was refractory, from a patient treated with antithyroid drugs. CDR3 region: CASSTVRRINEKLFF. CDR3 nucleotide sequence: TGTGCCAGTAGCACCGTAAGACGGATTAATGAAAAACTGTTTTTT.